This entry describes one T cell receptor (beta chain). Produced via immunoSEQ multiplex PCR; TCRdb's table is partial and in-frame only. The data contain 110,000 to 150,000 clones, around 80% of them singletons. This sample stems from a study of blood T cell repertoires in COVID-19. This CDR3 spans 13 amino acids. Germline V gene lookup returns CDR1 GTSNPN and CDR2 SVGIG (reference sequence). V gave up 5 bases and J gave up 4 bases; unmatched junction bases: 2. The sample consisted of peripheral blood. The genes are TRBV30 and TRBJ2-1; TRBD2 matches 10 bases. This receptor was taken from a woman aged 60-75 years with acute or convalescent COVID-19. The CDR3 DNA is TGTGCCTGGGGTAGCGGGGGGTACAATGAGCAGTTCTTC. Residues: CAWGSGGYNEQFF.